Described below is a single TCR beta chain sequence and its context. Sequencing used immunoSEQ multiplex PCR; TCRdb keeps in-frame clones, though not all of them. The table shows under 200,000 clones, with roughly 84% occurring only once. CDR3 length: 16 amino acids. Germline V CDR1 and CDR2: SGHNT, YYREEE (reference sequence). The ends were cut back, 0 bases at V and 5 bases at J, with 14 bases in the middle. The sample is drawn from a study of blood T cell repertoires in COVID-19. In terms of age and location, participants ranged from about 18 to 90 years and lived in roughly 22 US areas. V and J are TRBV5-4 and TRBJ1-4; D is possibly TRBD1 (5 bases). The origin of this receptor is a man between 60 and 75 years old who had recovered from COVID-19. The sample comprised PBMCs or T cells enriched from blood (not recorded which). The DNA of the CDR3 is TGTGCCAGCAGCTTGGGCAGGGAGGGCAGAAATGAAAAACTGTTTTTT. Its protein product is CASSLGREGRNEKLFF.